The clone carrying this T cell receptor (beta chain) has just a few counts. Its antigen is undetermined. This record belongs to a study of T cell repertoires in cytomegalovirus infection. Study as a whole: Signatures in public TCR beta sequences pointed to both CMV infection and matching HLA type.

Findings and limits, study-wide: Across the ex vivo response, the dominant clonotypes were HLA-C-restricted CMV-specific TCR beta clonotypes. People with CMV and the relevant HLA were identified by cumulative public TCR beta family frequency.

TCRdb analysed the reads with MiXCR anew, one entry per CDR3 protein. The repertoire includes 250,000 or so distinct CDR3 sequences, approximately 17% of them detected once, and approximately 51% sits in the top ten. The sequenced sample consisted of CD8+ T cells from PBMCs. The clonotype was recovered from a human donor in good health (CMV status not recorded). Some clones in this sample may be carry-over from other donors' samples.

CDR3 sequence reads: CASSQGASYTQYF. The CDR3 DNA is TGCGCCAGCAGCCAAGGGGCTTCGTATACGCAGTATTTT. This sequence joins TRBV4-3 and TRBJ2-3; no clear D. V lost 1 base and J lost 7, with 9 bases in between. The CDR3 is 13 amino acids. Germline CDR1 is LGHNA and CDR2 is YSLEER.